These T cell receptor beta chains were read from a single sample in a study of OX40 agonist ivuxolimab in advanced cancers. The method was immunoSEQ multiplex PCR; TCRdb's version includes in-frame clones alone and lacks a portion of them. The data hold tens of thousands of clones, with around nine tenths observed a single time. Sequenced material: CD4+ or CD8+ T cells sorted from blood, taken in a trial of the OX40 agonist ivuxolimab. These receptor sequences come from an adult with an advanced solid tumor such as melanoma, head and neck, liver or kidney cancer. Each CDR3 is given with its conserved first and last residue. The D gene is left open where the match is weak. Size tells how often a clone was seen (once, few, many) or the class of an expanded clone, and some rows leave it out.

d_call: .; v_call: TRBV28; clone_size: .; j_call: TRBJ1-4; cdr3_length: 15; cdr3_aa: CASSFLDSPNEKLFF; cdr3_nt: TGTGCCAGCAGTTTTTTGGACAGCCCGAATGAAAAACTGTTTTTT
d_call: TRBD1; v_call: TRBV7-2; clone_size: .; j_call: TRBJ1-6; cdr3_length: 14; cdr3_aa: CASSAGGDNSPLHF; cdr3_nt: TGTGCCAGCAGTGCAGGGGGGGATAATTCACCCCTCCACTTT
d_call: TRBD1; v_call: TRBV6-6; clone_size: .; j_call: TRBJ2-7; cdr3_length: 14; cdr3_aa: CASSLQGQGYEQYF; cdr3_nt: TGTGCCAGCAGCCTACAGGGGCAGGGGTACGAGCAGTACTTC
d_call: TRBD2; v_call: TRBV14; clone_size: .; j_call: TRBJ2-7; cdr3_length: 16; cdr3_aa: CASSQDSFPSGHEQYF; cdr3_nt: TGTGCCAGCAGCCAAGATTCATTCCCTAGCGGTCACGAGCAGTACTTC
d_call: .; v_call: TRBV5-6; clone_size: once; j_call: TRBJ1-1; cdr3_length: 15; cdr3_aa: CASEFGGAGNTEAFF; cdr3_nt: TGTGCCAGCGAATTCGGGGGCGCCGGGAACACTGAAGCTTTCTTT
d_call: .; v_call: TRBV6-5; clone_size: .; j_call: TRBJ2-7; cdr3_length: 14; cdr3_aa: CASSYDTLSYEQYF; cdr3_nt: TGTGCCAGCAGTTATGACACACTATCCTACGAGCAGTACTTC
d_call: .; v_call: TRBV5-1; clone_size: .; j_call: TRBJ2-1; cdr3_length: 15; cdr3_aa: CASSLEGFSYNEQFF; cdr3_nt: TGCGCCAGCAGCTTGGAGGGGTTCTCCTACAATGAGCAGTTCTTC
d_call: TRBD2; v_call: TRBV7-2; clone_size: .; j_call: TRBJ2-3; cdr3_length: 15; cdr3_aa: CASSIPAGGTDTQYF; cdr3_nt: TGTGCCAGCAGCATTCCAGCGGGAGGCACAGATACGCAGTATTTT
d_call: .; v_call: TRBV19; clone_size: .; j_call: TRBJ1-1; cdr3_length: 17; cdr3_aa: CASSTFRVARMNTEAFF; cdr3_nt: TGTGCCAGTAGTACCTTCAGGGTAGCACGTATGAACACTGAAGCTTTCTTT
d_call: TRBD1; v_call: TRBV6-5; clone_size: .; j_call: TRBJ2-7; cdr3_length: 15; cdr3_aa: CASSYSRGHSYEQYF; cdr3_nt: TGTGCCAGCAGTTACTCGAGGGGGCATAGTTACGAGCAGTACTTC
d_call: TRBD1; v_call: TRBV12-5; clone_size: .; j_call: TRBJ1-5; cdr3_length: 14; cdr3_aa: CASDTRQGRQPQHF; cdr3_nt: TGTGCTAGTGATACTCGACAGGGACGTCAGCCCCAGCATTTT
d_call: TRBD2; v_call: TRBV10-3; clone_size: .; j_call: TRBJ2-1; cdr3_length: 16; cdr3_aa: CAISGLTSGADNEQFF; cdr3_nt: TGTGCCATCAGTGGCCTAACTAGCGGGGCCGACAATGAGCAGTTCTTC
d_call: .; v_call: TRBV27; clone_size: few; j_call: TRBJ2-1; cdr3_length: 12; cdr3_aa: CARSLGASGQFF; cdr3_nt: TGTGCCAGAAGTTTAGGGGCTTCGGGACAGTTCTTC
d_call: .; v_call: TRBV5-4; clone_size: .; j_call: TRBJ2-3; cdr3_length: 12; cdr3_aa: CASSIVSDTQYF; cdr3_nt: TGTGCCAGCAGCATTGTATCAGATACGCAGTATTTT
d_call: .; v_call: TRBV7-8; clone_size: few; j_call: TRBJ2-3; cdr3_length: 16; cdr3_aa: CASSYLRQASPNTQYF; cdr3_nt: TGTGCCAGCAGCTACCTCCGACAGGCTTCCCCCAATACGCAGTATTTT
d_call: TRBD2; v_call: TRBV6-1; clone_size: .; j_call: TRBJ2-1; cdr3_length: 18; cdr3_aa: CASSEFVTWALAGNEQFF; cdr3_nt: TGTGCCAGCAGTGAATTCGTAACATGGGCACTAGCGGGCAATGAGCAGTTCTTC
d_call: TRBD2; v_call: TRBV12-5; clone_size: .; j_call: TRBJ2-1; cdr3_length: 13; cdr3_aa: CASEASGSDEQFF; cdr3_nt: TGTGCTAGTGAGGCTAGCGGGAGTGATGAGCAGTTCTTC
d_call: TRBD1; v_call: TRBV15; clone_size: .; j_call: TRBJ1-2; cdr3_length: 16; cdr3_aa: CATSRGIQGQHYGYTF; cdr3_nt: TGTGCCACCAGCAGGGGAATACAGGGACAGCACTATGGCTACACCTTC
d_call: TRBD2; v_call: TRBV18; clone_size: .; j_call: TRBJ2-7; cdr3_length: 15; cdr3_aa: CASSPGTSGTYEQYF; cdr3_nt: TGTGCCAGCTCACCCGGGACTAGCGGGACGTACGAGCAGTACTTC
d_call: .; v_call: TRBV6-6; clone_size: .; j_call: TRBJ2-7; cdr3_length: 14; cdr3_aa: CASSYPADSYEQYF; cdr3_nt: TGTGCCAGCAGTTACCCCGCAGACTCCTACGAGCAGTACTTC
d_call: TRBD1; v_call: TRBV11-2; clone_size: .; j_call: TRBJ2-3; cdr3_length: 15; cdr3_aa: CASNRTGAGTDTQYF; cdr3_nt: TGTGCCAGCAATCGGACAGGGGCTGGTACAGATACGCAGTATTTT
d_call: .; v_call: TRBV5-6; clone_size: .; j_call: TRBJ2-7; cdr3_length: 14; cdr3_aa: CASSLVRDSYEQYF; cdr3_nt: TGTGCCAGCAGCTTGGTACGGGATTCCTACGAGCAGTACTTC
d_call: TRBD2; v_call: TRBV18; clone_size: .; j_call: TRBJ2-7; cdr3_length: 13; cdr3_aa: CASSRSGEEEQYF; cdr3_nt: TGTGCCAGCTCACGAAGCGGGGAGGAAGAGCAGTACTTC
d_call: .; v_call: TRBV19; clone_size: once; j_call: TRBJ2-1; cdr3_length: 14; cdr3_aa: CASTRRTDYNEQFF; cdr3_nt: TGTGCCAGTACCCGGCGGACAGACTACAATGAGCAGTTCTTC
d_call: .; v_call: TRBV27; clone_size: .; j_call: TRBJ2-1; cdr3_length: 17; cdr3_aa: CASTRVTGTRIYNEQFF; cdr3_nt: TGTGCCAGCACCCGGGTTACCGGGACGAGAATTTACAATGAGCAGTTCTTC
d_call: TRBD1; v_call: TRBV28; clone_size: .; j_call: TRBJ2-7; cdr3_length: 15; cdr3_aa: CASSLTPDRGYEQYF; cdr3_nt: TGTGCCAGCAGTCTGACCCCGGACAGGGGCTACGAGCAGTACTTC
d_call: TRBD1; v_call: TRBV28; clone_size: few; j_call: TRBJ1-2; cdr3_length: 15; cdr3_aa: CASSSHTTGGYGYTF; cdr3_nt: TGTGCCAGCAGTTCCCACACGACAGGGGGCTATGGCTACACCTTC
d_call: .; v_call: TRBV2; clone_size: .; j_call: TRBJ1-6; cdr3_length: 16; cdr3_aa: CASRFWTSSYNSPLHF; cdr3_nt: TGTGCCAGCAGGTTCTGGACGAGCTCCTATAATTCACCCCTCCACTTT
d_call: TRBD1; v_call: TRBV30; clone_size: .; j_call: TRBJ1-1; cdr3_length: 14; cdr3_aa: CAWGDRGRGTEAFF; cdr3_nt: TGTGCCTGGGGGGACAGGGGGAGAGGCACTGAAGCTTTCTTT
d_call: .; v_call: TRBV6-6; clone_size: .; j_call: TRBJ2-5; cdr3_length: 12; cdr3_aa: CASSYSAETQYF; cdr3_nt: TGTGCCAGCAGTTACTCCGCAGAGACCCAGTACTTC
d_call: TRBD2; v_call: TRBV7-2; clone_size: .; j_call: TRBJ2-7; cdr3_length: 17; cdr3_aa: CASSSLPTSGKGYEQYF; cdr3_nt: TGTGCCAGCAGCTCCTTGCCGACTAGCGGGAAGGGGTACGAGCAGTACTTC